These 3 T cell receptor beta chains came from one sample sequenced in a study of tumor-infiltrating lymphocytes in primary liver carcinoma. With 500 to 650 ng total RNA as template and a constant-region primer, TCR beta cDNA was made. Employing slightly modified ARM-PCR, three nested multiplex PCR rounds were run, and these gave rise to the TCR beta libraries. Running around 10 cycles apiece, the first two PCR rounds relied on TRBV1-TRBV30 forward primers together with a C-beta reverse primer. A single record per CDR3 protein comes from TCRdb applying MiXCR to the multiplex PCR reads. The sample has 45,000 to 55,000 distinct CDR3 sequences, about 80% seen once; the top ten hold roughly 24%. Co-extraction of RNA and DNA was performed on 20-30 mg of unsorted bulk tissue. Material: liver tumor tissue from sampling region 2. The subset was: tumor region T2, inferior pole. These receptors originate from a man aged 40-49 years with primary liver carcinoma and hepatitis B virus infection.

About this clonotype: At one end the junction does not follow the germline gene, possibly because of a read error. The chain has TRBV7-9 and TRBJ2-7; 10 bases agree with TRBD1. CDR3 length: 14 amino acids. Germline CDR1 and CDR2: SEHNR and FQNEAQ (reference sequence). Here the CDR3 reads CASNLTGGSYERYF. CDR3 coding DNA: TGTGCCAGCAACTTGACAGGGGGCAGCTACGAGCGGTACTTC.

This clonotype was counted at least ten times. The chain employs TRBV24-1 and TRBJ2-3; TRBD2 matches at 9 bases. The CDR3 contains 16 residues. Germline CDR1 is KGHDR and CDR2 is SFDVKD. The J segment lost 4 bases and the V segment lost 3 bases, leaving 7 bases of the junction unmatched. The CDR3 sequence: CATSDIAGAVPDTQYF. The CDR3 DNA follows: TGTGCCACCAGTGATATAGCGGGAGCAGTCCCAGATACGCAGTATTTT.

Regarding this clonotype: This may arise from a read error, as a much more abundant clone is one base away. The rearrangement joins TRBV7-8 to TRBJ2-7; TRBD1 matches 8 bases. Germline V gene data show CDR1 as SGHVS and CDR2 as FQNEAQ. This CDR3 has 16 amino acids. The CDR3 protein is CAGSLFPGGNSYEQYF. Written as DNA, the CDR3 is TGTGCCGGCAGCTTGTTCCCAGGGGGCAACTCCTACGAGCAGTACTTC.